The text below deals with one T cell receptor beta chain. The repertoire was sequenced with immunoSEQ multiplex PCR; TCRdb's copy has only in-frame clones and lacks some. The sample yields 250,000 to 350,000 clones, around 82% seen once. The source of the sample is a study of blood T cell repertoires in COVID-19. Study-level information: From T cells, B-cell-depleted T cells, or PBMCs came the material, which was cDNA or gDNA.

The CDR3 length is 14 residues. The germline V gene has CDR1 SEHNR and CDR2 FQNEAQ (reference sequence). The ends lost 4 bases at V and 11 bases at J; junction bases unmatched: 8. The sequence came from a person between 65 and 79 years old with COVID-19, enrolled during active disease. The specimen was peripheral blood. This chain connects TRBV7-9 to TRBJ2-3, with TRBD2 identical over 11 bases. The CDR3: CASSSNLGLAGQYF. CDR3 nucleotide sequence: TGTGCCAGCAGCTCAAACCTAGGACTAGCGGGGCAGTATTTT. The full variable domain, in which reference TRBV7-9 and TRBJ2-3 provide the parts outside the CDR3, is DTGVSQNPRHKITKRGQNVTFRCDPISEHNRLYWYRQTLGQGPEFLTYFQNEAQLEKSRLLSDRFSAERPKGSFSTLEIQRTEQGDSAMYLCASSSNLGLAGQYFGPGTRLTVL.